Detailed here is one T cell receptor (beta chain). Only in-frame clones appear in the TCRdb table, and some are missing; sequencing was by immunoSEQ multiplex PCR. In the table there are fewer than 60,000 clones, roughly nine tenths of which are singletons. This CDR3 region has 15 residues. Germline V gene sequence: CDR1 SNHLY, CDR2 FYNNEI. Trimming took 7 bases from V and 8 from J, leaving 18 bases between them. These data belong to a study of T cell changes during pregnancy in multiple sclerosis. The chain carries TRBV2 and TRBJ1-6; no reliable D call. The TCR was taken from a female donor with multiple sclerosis, enrolled in a pregnancy study. Sequencing was performed on CD8+ T cells from peripheral blood mononuclear cells, taken after pregnancy. This CDR3 reads CASIPSWSGDSPLHF. The CDR3 DNA is TGTGCCAGCATCCCTAGCTGGTCCGGGGATTCACCCCTCCACTTT.